The 19 T cell receptor beta chains in this list originate from one sample, sequenced in a study of blood T cells in healthy people across ages. The use of a sample-barcoded 5' primer and a J-beta primer mix characterized a second PCR of roughly 6 to 11 cycles. TCRdb reanalysed the 5' RACE reads using MiXCR and keeps one entry per CDR3 protein. Counted here are 1.5 million to 2 million distinct CDR3 sequences, about 50% occurring once; the ten biggest clones make up approximately 2.1%. Sequenced material: blood. These TCRs come from a woman aged 40 to 50 in good health.

This clonotype was detected only a few times. The chain carries TRBV20-1 and TRBJ2-3; TRBD2 aligns across 10 bases. The trim removed 6 bases at V and 5 bases at J, leaving 8 bases unmatched. Germline CDR1 reads DFQATT; CDR2 reads SNEGSKA (reference sequence). This CDR3 spans 14 amino acids. The chain's CDR3 is CSATAGGPGDTQYF. In DNA, the CDR3 is TGCAGTGCCACAGCGGGGGGGCCGGGAGATACGCAGTATTTT.

The chain uses TRBV20-1 and TRBJ2-1; 8 bases agree with TRBD1. Trimming at V came to 6 bases and at J to 6 bases, leaving 7 bases not matched to a gene. Germline values: CDR1 DFQATT, CDR2 SNEGSKA (reference sequence). The CDR3 runs 13 residues. The CDR3 protein is CSAPGQASNEQFF. The CDR3 region has the DNA TGCAGTGCACCGGGACAGGCATCCAATGAGCAGTTCTTC.

Only a few counts were recorded for this clonotype. The chain combines TRBV6-2 or TRBV6-3 with TRBJ2-5; D is perhaps TRBD2 (5 bases). The V end was cut by 5 bases, the J end by 4 bases, with 8 bases between. The CDR3 is 12 residues long. Germline CDR1 is MNHEY and CDR2 is SVGEGT. CDR3 sequence reads: CASSLGIETQYF. CDR3 coding DNA: TGTGCCAGCAGTCTCGGGATAGAGACCCAGTACTTC.

This clonotype was observed once. This chain links TRBV2 with TRBJ2-5; perhaps TRBD2 as D (5 bases). CDR3 length: 18 amino acids. Germline V lookup: CDR1 SNHLY, CDR2 FYNNEI. The V end was cut by 4 bases, the J end by 0 bases, with 21 bases between. The CDR3 spells CASSGRSADGWDQETQYF. The CDR3 nucleotides are TGTGCCAGCAGTGGGAGGTCGGCAGACGGCTGGGACCAAGAGACCCAGTACTTC.

The V gene is TRBV5-6, the J gene TRBJ2-3, with TRBD1 matching 7 bases. V was clipped by 4 bases and J by 11 bases; unmatched bases: 10. Germline V gene data show CDR1 as SGHDT and CDR2 as YYEEEE. The CDR3 is 13 amino acids. For the CDR3, the DNA is TGTGCCAGCAGCCGAAGTGTCGGGACAGAGCAGTATTTT. As protein: CASSRSVGTEQYF.

This sequence joins TRBV6-1 and TRBJ2-2, with 14 bases fitting TRBD2. The CDR3 is made up of 17 amino acids. The ends lost 6 bases at V and 0 bases at J; junction bases unmatched: 3. The germline V gene encodes CDR1 MNHNS and CDR2 SASEGT. The CDR3 loop is CASSQTSGGANTGELFF. The CDR3 DNA is TGTGCCAGCAGCCAGACTAGCGGGGGGGCGAACACCGGGGAGCTGTTTTTT.

The chain has TRBV5-8 and TRBJ2-3; unclear D gene. There are 15 residues in the CDR3. CDR1 is SGHTS and CDR2 is YDEGEE in the germline V gene. The ends were cut back, 5 bases at V and 2 bases at J, with 15 bases in the middle. CDR3: CASSLADSHTDTQYF. The CDR3 nucleotides are TGTGCCAGCAGTCTGGCAGACTCCCACACAGATACGCAGTATTTT.

This clonotype was seen just once. The J gene is TRBJ1-5, the V gene TRBV4-1, with D possibly matching TRBD1 (6 bases). The ends were cut back, 0 bases at V and 4 bases at J, with 13 bases in the middle. Germline lookup yields CDR1 MGHRA and CDR2 YSYEKL. The CDR3 consists of 16 residues. The CDR3 DNA sequence: TGCGCCAGCAGCCAAGATCCCAGGGGAGAGAATCAGCCCCAGCATTTT. Protein sequence: CASSQDPRGENQPQHF.

V and J are TRBV5-1 and TRBJ2-3; the match to TRBD2 covers 9 bases. The CDR3 spans 15 residues. With V trimmed by 4 bases and J by 4 bases, 7 bases remained unmatched. CDR1 and CDR2 from the germline V gene are SGHRS and YFSETQ. Here the CDR3 DNA reads TGCGCCAGCAGCGTATTGGCGGGGGGGTCAGATACGCAGTATTTT. Translation: CASSVLAGGSDTQYF.

The chain has TRBV6-1 and TRBJ2-7; 7 bases are shared with TRBD1. Germline-derived CDR1 and CDR2 are MNHNS and SASEGT. V gave up 2 bases and J gave up 3 bases; unmatched junction bases: 4. The CDR3 contains 14 residues. The CDR3 is CASSERGPGYEQYF. CDR3 in DNA: TGTGCCAGCAGTGAAAGGGGGCCGGGCTACGAGCAGTACTTC.

The chain recombines TRBV7-2 with TRBJ2-7; 7 nucleotides agree with TRBD2. V gave up 1 base and J gave up 7 bases; unmatched junction bases: 16. The CDR3 contains 17 residues. CDR1 and CDR2 (germline): SGHTA, FQGNSA. In DNA, the CDR3 is TGTGCCAGCAGCTTAGACCCCTGGGGGGGACCCTACAATGAGCAGTACTTC. It encodes CASSLDPWGGPYNEQYF.

The chain uses TRBV5-1 and TRBJ2-4; unclear D gene. V was clipped by 4 bases and J by 6 bases, with 17 bases between them. Germline V gives CDR1 SGHRS, CDR2 YFSETQ. The CDR3 length is 15 residues. DNA for the CDR3: TGCGCCAGCAGCGATTGGAATCCATCCGTAAACATTCAGTACTTC. It translates to CASSDWNPSVNIQYF. Based on the CDR3 plus reference TRBV5-1 and TRBJ2-4, the full variable domain is KAGVTQTPRYLIKTRGQQVTLSCSPISGHRSVSWYQQTPGQGLQFLFEYFSETQRNKGNFPGRFSGRQFSNSRSEMNVSTLELGDSALYLCASSDWNPSVNIQYFGAGTRLSVL.

V and J are TRBV6-1 and TRBJ2-2; no clear D. Trimming removed 3 bases at V and 5 bases at J, with 10 bases between. Germline loops: CDR1 MNHNS, CDR2 SASEGT. This CDR3 is built from 14 residues. The CDR3, as DNA: TGTGCCAGCAGTGATGCAAGGGATACCGGGGAGCTGTTTTTT. Protein product: CASSDARDTGELFF.

The chain couples TRBV27 to TRBJ1-6, with 8 bases lining up with TRBD1. Germline trimming cut 4 bases from V and 8 bases from J; bases unmatched to any gene: 10. This CDR3 has 16 amino acids. The germline CDR1 and CDR2 sequences are MNHEY and SMNVEV (reference sequence). This CDR3 reads CASSSNRQGLDSPLHF. CDR3 bases: TGTGCCAGCAGTTCTAACAGACAGGGGCTGGATTCACCCCTCCACTTT.

J is TRBJ2-5 and V is TRBV4-1; D assignment may be TRBD1 or TRBD2 (5 bases each). The DNA end is a closer match to TRBJ2-7, so the J assignment may be wrong. This CDR3 region has 15 residues. Germline values: CDR1 MGHRA, CDR2 YSYEKL. The CDR3 nucleotides are TGCGCCAGCAGCCAAGAAGACCTCCCAGGGAGCGAGCAGTACTTC. This encodes CASSQEDLPGSEQYF.

V usage is TRBV7-2 and J usage is TRBJ1-6; the match to TRBD1 covers 7 bases. CDR1 and CDR2 from the germline V gene are SGHTA and FQGNSA. V lost 3 bases to trimming and J lost 5 bases; unmatched junction nucleotides: 4. The CDR3 loop spans 15 amino acids. CDR3 loop: CASSFRQGDNSPLHF. In nucleotides, the CDR3 is TGTGCCAGCAGCTTTCGACAGGGAGATAATTCACCCCTCCACTTT. Combining the CDR3 with reference TRBV7-2 and TRBJ1-6 gives the whole variable domain GAGVSQSPSNKVTEKGKDVELRCDPISGHTALYWYRQSLGQGLEFLIYFQGNSAPDKSGLPSDRFSAERTGGSVSTLTIQRTQQEDSAVYLCASSFRQGDNSPLHFGNGTRLTVT.

The chain is built from TRBV6-5 and TRBJ2-7; the match to TRBD1 covers 8 bases. The V gene's germline CDR1 is MNHEY and CDR2 SVGAGI. CDR3 size: 16 residues. With 7 bases clipped from V and 2 bases from J, the junction kept 13 bases outside the gene matches. The CDR3 nucleotides are TGTGCCAGCAACCCAATCTCCCGGGACAGGACCTACGAGCAGTACTTC. It specifies CASNPISRDRTYEQYF.

The chain recombines TRBV3-1 with TRBJ1-5; the D gene is possibly TRBD1 (5 bases). Germline CDR1 is LGHDT and CDR2 is YNNKEL (reference sequence). V lost 5 bases and J lost 6, with 11 bases in between. The CDR3 is 13 amino acids. The CDR3 DNA reads as TGTGCCAGCAGCGCCCCGGGGGGTCAGCCCCAGCATTTT. This encodes CASSAPGGQPQHF.

This clonotype has only a few counts. The chain employs TRBV7-9 and TRBJ2-3; the match to TRBD1 covers 8 bases. Trimming at V came to 2 bases and at J to 4 bases, leaving 8 bases not matched to a gene. The length of the CDR3 is 16 residues. In germline, CDR1 is SEHNR, CDR2 FQNEAQ (reference sequence). The CDR3, as DNA: TGTGCCAGCAGCTTAAGTCTGACAGGGGTGGCAGATACGCAGTATTTT. Translated, it gives CASSLSLTGVADTQYF.